Listed below are T cell receptor beta chains from one sample, sequenced in a study of CDR3 diversity in severe acne. Via MiXCR, TCRdb re-called the PCR reads, giving one row per CDR3 protein. The table lists about 76,000 distinct CDR3 sequences, around 53% of them singletons. The sample taken for sequencing was blood. The receptors derive from a male donor in good health, without acne. Both conserved end residues are part of each CDR3. A D gene is named only where the DNA matches it firmly. Clone size is not always given. Where it is, it says once, few, many or a class for expanded clones.

d_call	clone_size	cdr3_length	v_call	j_call	cdr3_aa	cdr3_nt
.	many	15	TRBV4-2	TRBJ2-2	CASSYRDGITGELFF	TGTGCCAGCAGCTACAGGGATGGGATAACCGGGGAGCTGTTTTTT
.	.	16	TRBV28	TRBJ1-2	CASKPVPKWENYGYTF	TGTGCCAGCAAACCAGTTCCCAAGTGGGAGAACTATGGCTACACCTTC
TRBD1	many	14	TRBV6-1	TRBJ1-2	CASSAGQGASGYTF	TGTGCCAGCAGTGCTGGACAGGGGGCTAGTGGCTACACCTTC
TRBD1	.	14	TRBV7-2	TRBJ1-1	CASSPGQGNGEAFF	TGTGCCAGCAGCCCAGGACAGGGGAACGGCGAAGCTTTCTTT
TRBD2	.	17	TRBV9	TRBJ2-5	CASSPGTSGGERETQYF	TGTGCCAGCAGCCCAGGGACTAGCGGGGGGGAAAGAGAGACCCAGTACTTC
TRBD2	medium-sized	14	TRBV10-3	TRBJ2-3	CAIRPSGGADTQYF	TGTGCCATTCGTCCTAGCGGGGGGGCAGATACGCAGTATTTT
.	medium-sized	15	TRBV7-6	TRBJ2-1	CASSWEGARDNEQFF	TGTGCCAGCAGCTGGGAGGGGGCAAGGGACAATGAGCAGTTCTTC
TRBD1	.	14	TRBV9	TRBJ2-5	CASSGSGGVETQYF	TGTGCCAGCAGTGGTTCAGGGGGCGTAGAGACCCAGTACTTC
.	.	14	TRBV6-5	TRBJ1-5	CASSYSSGYQPQHF	TGTGCCAGCAGTTACTCAAGCGGTTATCAGCCCCAGCATTTT
.	medium-sized	16	TRBV10-3	TRBJ1-6	CAISASQGAQGSPLHF	TGTGCCATCAGTGCGAGTCAGGGTGCGCAAGGATCACCCCTCCACTTT
TRBD1	.	10	TRBV7-9	TRBJ1-5	CASRIGQGAF	TGTGCCAGCAGGATTGGACAGGGGGCATTT
TRBD1	many	15	TRBV12-3/TRBV12-4	TRBJ1-2	CASSHSPTGAGGYTF	TGTGCCAGCAGCCACTCCCCTACAGGGGCGGGAGGCTACACCTTC
.	.	13	TRBV7-6	TRBJ2-5	CASSRPVEGTQYF	TGTGCCAGCAGCAGACCGGTAGAGGGGACCCAGTACTTC
.	many	12	TRBV3-1	TRBJ2-1	CASSQLSGQQFF	TGTGCCAGCAGCCAACTCTCCGGCCAGCAGTTCTTC
TRBD2	.	14	TRBV19	TRBJ2-5	CASSALAGKETQYF	TGTGCCAGTTCCGCCCTAGCGGGAAAGGAGACCCAGTACTTC
TRBD1	many	13	TRBV4-1	TRBJ2-1	CASSHLDRGEQFF	TGCGCCAGCAGCCACCTCGACAGGGGTGAGCAGTTCTTC
.	.	13	TRBV25-1	TRBJ1-1	CASSQDSSTEAFF	TGCGCCAGCAGCCAAGATTCGAGCACTGAAGCTTTCTTT
.	few	15	TRBV15	TRBJ2-6	CATSSGESGANVLTF	TGTGCCACCAGCAGTGGAGAGTCTGGGGCCAACGTCCTGACTTTC
.	many	13	TRBV6-4	TRBJ1-4	CASSELVNEKLFF	TGTGCCAGCAGTGAATTGGTAAATGAAAAACTGTTTTTT
TRBD1	many	15	TRBV19	TRBJ1-5	CASSIGRGPNQPQHF	TGTGCCAGTAGTATCGGTAGGGGGCCCAATCAGCCCCAGCATTTT
TRBD1	few	14	TRBV10-3	TRBJ1-2	CAIRSGTENYGYTF	TGTGCCATCCGATCCGGGACAGAGAACTATGGCTACACCTTC
TRBD2	.	15	TRBV7-2	TRBJ2-7	CASSPLAGGAGEQYF	TGTGCCAGCAGCCCATTAGCGGGGGGGGCAGGCGAGCAGTACTTC
TRBD1	many	15	TRBV6-1	TRBJ1-2	CASRKGGQGDYGYTF	TGTGCCAGCAGAAAGGGGGGGCAGGGGGACTATGGCTACACCTTC
.	many	12	TRBV24-1	TRBJ2-5	CATSENQETQYF	TGTGCCACCAGTGAAAATCAAGAGACCCAGTACTTC
TRBD1	.	14	TRBV30	TRBJ1-2	CAWSSPGGDYGYTF	TGTGCCTGGAGCTCCCCAGGGGGAGACTATGGCTACACCTTC
.	.	15	TRBV7-6	TRBJ2-5	CASSLVYGAREAQYF	TGTGCCAGCAGTTTAGTGTACGGGGCACGAGAGGCCCAGTACTTC
TRBD1	medium-sized	15	TRBV24-1	TRBJ2-5	CATSDLTTGIETQYF	TGTGCCACCAGTGATTTAACGACAGGGATAGAGACCCAGTACTTC
TRBD1	.	15	TRBV9	TRBJ1-5	CASSLGDRGRQPQHF	TGTGCCAGCAGTTTAGGGGACAGGGGAAGGCAGCCCCAGCATTTT
.	.	14	TRBV29-1	TRBJ1-1	CSVEDVTGTSEAFF	TGCAGCGTTGAAGATGTCACCGGGACATCCGAAGCTTTCTTT
.	.	14	TRBV10-1	TRBJ2-5	CASSESGQKETQYF	TGCGCCAGCAGTGAGTCGGGGCAGAAAGAGACCCAGTACTTC
.	.	14	TRBV5-4	TRBJ2-1	CASGPVSSENQQFF	TGTGCCAGCGGCCCAGTGTCGTCCGAGAATCAGCAGTTCTTC
.	once	13	TRBV27	TRBJ1-1	CASSLDENTEAFF	TGTGCCAGCAGCCTGGACGAGAACACTGAAGCTTTCTTT
TRBD2	.	15	TRBV5-5	TRBJ2-7	CASSFGGWNTGELYF	TGTGCCAGCAGCTTCGGGGGGTGGAACACCGGGGAGCTGTACTTC
.	.	16	TRBV6-5	TRBJ2-7	CASKRGGPGGSYEQYF	TGTGCCAGCAAAAGGGGAGGGCCAGGGGGGTCCTACGAGCAGTACTTC
TRBD1	many	15	TRBV9	TRBJ1-2	CASSVGPGQGTGYTF	TGTGCCAGCAGCGTGGGACCGGGACAGGGGACCGGCTACACCTTC
TRBD2	.	16	TRBV19	TRBJ2-1	CASSMGVAGAPDEQFF	TGTGCCAGTAGTATGGGGGTAGCGGGAGCCCCCGATGAGCAGTTCTTC
TRBD1	.	13	TRBV7-3	TRBJ1-1	CASSPTGDTEAFF	TGTGCCAGCAGCCCGACAGGGGACACTGAAGCTTTCTTT
.	.	15	TRBV7-9	TRBJ1-6	CASSQDRDGNFPLHF	TGTGCCAGCAGCCAAGACCGGGACGGAAATTTCCCCCTCCACTTT
.	.	17	TRBV5-6	TRBJ1-1	CASSLDGRRRGSTEAFF	TGTGCCAGCAGCTTGGACGGCAGGCGAAGGGGGAGCACTGAAGCTTTCTTT
.	.	13	TRBV25-1	TRBJ1-2	CASSERTVVGYTF	TGTGCCAGCAGTGAGAGGACAGTCGTAGGCTACACCTTC
.	few	14	TRBV7-9	TRBJ2-7	CASSLEPRAGEQYF	TGTGCCAGCAGCTTGGAACCCCGGGCCGGCGAGCAGTACTTC
TRBD2	few	17	TRBV7-9	TRBJ2-1	CASSLPGTSGGAGEQFF	TGTGCCAGCAGCTTGCCCGGGACTAGCGGGGGGGCGGGTGAGCAGTTCTTC
.	few	13	TRBV7-9	TRBJ1-1	CASSPSPPYEAFF	TGTGCCAGCAGCCCCTCCCCCCCGTATGAAGCTTTCTTT
TRBD1	many	14	TRBV5-1	TRBJ1-4	CASSMGQGDEKLFF	TGCGCCAGCAGTATGGGACAGGGGGATGAAAAACTGTTTTTT
.	few	13	TRBV5-1	TRBJ2-7	CASSAGYSYEQYF	TGCGCCAGCAGCGCGGGATACTCCTACGAGCAGTACTTC
TRBD2	.	16	TRBV2	TRBJ2-3	CASSESASGSTDTQYF	TGTGCCAGCAGTGAATCGGCTAGCGGGAGCACAGATACGCAGTATTTT
TRBD1	.	14	TRBV9	TRBJ1-2	CASSGPTGGYGYTF	TGTGCCAGCAGCGGACCGACAGGGGGCTATGGCTACACCTTC
TRBD1	medium-sized	15	TRBV7-2	TRBJ1-6	CASSKGQAVVIPLHF	TGTGCCAGCAGCAAAGGACAGGCGGTTGTGATACCCCTCCACTTT
.	.	15	TRBV5-8	TRBJ1-1	CASSFGAKVNTEAFF	TGTGCCAGCAGCTTCGGGGCGAAGGTGAACACTGAAGCTTTCTTT
.	.	14	TRBV24-1	TRBJ2-5	CATSDLSSEETQYF	TGTGCCACCAGTGATTTGTCTAGCGAAGAGACCCAGTACTTC
TRBD1	many	14	TRBV30	TRBJ1-2	CACFSDRGQRGYTF	TGTGCCTGTTTCTCCGACAGGGGACAGCGTGGCTACACCTTC
TRBD1	.	16	TRBV25-1	TRBJ2-5	CASSERTVTGGETQYF	TGTGCCAGCAGTGAACGTACCGTGACAGGGGGAGAGACCCAGTACTTC
.	few	15	TRBV2	TRBJ1-4	CASSEIRTTNEKLFF	TGTGCCAGCAGTGAGATTCGGACAACTAATGAAAAACTGTTTTTT
.	few	14	TRBV11-2	TRBJ2-7	CASSFGGAPYEQYF	TGTGCCAGCAGCTTTGGCGGGGCTCCCTACGAGCAGTACTTC